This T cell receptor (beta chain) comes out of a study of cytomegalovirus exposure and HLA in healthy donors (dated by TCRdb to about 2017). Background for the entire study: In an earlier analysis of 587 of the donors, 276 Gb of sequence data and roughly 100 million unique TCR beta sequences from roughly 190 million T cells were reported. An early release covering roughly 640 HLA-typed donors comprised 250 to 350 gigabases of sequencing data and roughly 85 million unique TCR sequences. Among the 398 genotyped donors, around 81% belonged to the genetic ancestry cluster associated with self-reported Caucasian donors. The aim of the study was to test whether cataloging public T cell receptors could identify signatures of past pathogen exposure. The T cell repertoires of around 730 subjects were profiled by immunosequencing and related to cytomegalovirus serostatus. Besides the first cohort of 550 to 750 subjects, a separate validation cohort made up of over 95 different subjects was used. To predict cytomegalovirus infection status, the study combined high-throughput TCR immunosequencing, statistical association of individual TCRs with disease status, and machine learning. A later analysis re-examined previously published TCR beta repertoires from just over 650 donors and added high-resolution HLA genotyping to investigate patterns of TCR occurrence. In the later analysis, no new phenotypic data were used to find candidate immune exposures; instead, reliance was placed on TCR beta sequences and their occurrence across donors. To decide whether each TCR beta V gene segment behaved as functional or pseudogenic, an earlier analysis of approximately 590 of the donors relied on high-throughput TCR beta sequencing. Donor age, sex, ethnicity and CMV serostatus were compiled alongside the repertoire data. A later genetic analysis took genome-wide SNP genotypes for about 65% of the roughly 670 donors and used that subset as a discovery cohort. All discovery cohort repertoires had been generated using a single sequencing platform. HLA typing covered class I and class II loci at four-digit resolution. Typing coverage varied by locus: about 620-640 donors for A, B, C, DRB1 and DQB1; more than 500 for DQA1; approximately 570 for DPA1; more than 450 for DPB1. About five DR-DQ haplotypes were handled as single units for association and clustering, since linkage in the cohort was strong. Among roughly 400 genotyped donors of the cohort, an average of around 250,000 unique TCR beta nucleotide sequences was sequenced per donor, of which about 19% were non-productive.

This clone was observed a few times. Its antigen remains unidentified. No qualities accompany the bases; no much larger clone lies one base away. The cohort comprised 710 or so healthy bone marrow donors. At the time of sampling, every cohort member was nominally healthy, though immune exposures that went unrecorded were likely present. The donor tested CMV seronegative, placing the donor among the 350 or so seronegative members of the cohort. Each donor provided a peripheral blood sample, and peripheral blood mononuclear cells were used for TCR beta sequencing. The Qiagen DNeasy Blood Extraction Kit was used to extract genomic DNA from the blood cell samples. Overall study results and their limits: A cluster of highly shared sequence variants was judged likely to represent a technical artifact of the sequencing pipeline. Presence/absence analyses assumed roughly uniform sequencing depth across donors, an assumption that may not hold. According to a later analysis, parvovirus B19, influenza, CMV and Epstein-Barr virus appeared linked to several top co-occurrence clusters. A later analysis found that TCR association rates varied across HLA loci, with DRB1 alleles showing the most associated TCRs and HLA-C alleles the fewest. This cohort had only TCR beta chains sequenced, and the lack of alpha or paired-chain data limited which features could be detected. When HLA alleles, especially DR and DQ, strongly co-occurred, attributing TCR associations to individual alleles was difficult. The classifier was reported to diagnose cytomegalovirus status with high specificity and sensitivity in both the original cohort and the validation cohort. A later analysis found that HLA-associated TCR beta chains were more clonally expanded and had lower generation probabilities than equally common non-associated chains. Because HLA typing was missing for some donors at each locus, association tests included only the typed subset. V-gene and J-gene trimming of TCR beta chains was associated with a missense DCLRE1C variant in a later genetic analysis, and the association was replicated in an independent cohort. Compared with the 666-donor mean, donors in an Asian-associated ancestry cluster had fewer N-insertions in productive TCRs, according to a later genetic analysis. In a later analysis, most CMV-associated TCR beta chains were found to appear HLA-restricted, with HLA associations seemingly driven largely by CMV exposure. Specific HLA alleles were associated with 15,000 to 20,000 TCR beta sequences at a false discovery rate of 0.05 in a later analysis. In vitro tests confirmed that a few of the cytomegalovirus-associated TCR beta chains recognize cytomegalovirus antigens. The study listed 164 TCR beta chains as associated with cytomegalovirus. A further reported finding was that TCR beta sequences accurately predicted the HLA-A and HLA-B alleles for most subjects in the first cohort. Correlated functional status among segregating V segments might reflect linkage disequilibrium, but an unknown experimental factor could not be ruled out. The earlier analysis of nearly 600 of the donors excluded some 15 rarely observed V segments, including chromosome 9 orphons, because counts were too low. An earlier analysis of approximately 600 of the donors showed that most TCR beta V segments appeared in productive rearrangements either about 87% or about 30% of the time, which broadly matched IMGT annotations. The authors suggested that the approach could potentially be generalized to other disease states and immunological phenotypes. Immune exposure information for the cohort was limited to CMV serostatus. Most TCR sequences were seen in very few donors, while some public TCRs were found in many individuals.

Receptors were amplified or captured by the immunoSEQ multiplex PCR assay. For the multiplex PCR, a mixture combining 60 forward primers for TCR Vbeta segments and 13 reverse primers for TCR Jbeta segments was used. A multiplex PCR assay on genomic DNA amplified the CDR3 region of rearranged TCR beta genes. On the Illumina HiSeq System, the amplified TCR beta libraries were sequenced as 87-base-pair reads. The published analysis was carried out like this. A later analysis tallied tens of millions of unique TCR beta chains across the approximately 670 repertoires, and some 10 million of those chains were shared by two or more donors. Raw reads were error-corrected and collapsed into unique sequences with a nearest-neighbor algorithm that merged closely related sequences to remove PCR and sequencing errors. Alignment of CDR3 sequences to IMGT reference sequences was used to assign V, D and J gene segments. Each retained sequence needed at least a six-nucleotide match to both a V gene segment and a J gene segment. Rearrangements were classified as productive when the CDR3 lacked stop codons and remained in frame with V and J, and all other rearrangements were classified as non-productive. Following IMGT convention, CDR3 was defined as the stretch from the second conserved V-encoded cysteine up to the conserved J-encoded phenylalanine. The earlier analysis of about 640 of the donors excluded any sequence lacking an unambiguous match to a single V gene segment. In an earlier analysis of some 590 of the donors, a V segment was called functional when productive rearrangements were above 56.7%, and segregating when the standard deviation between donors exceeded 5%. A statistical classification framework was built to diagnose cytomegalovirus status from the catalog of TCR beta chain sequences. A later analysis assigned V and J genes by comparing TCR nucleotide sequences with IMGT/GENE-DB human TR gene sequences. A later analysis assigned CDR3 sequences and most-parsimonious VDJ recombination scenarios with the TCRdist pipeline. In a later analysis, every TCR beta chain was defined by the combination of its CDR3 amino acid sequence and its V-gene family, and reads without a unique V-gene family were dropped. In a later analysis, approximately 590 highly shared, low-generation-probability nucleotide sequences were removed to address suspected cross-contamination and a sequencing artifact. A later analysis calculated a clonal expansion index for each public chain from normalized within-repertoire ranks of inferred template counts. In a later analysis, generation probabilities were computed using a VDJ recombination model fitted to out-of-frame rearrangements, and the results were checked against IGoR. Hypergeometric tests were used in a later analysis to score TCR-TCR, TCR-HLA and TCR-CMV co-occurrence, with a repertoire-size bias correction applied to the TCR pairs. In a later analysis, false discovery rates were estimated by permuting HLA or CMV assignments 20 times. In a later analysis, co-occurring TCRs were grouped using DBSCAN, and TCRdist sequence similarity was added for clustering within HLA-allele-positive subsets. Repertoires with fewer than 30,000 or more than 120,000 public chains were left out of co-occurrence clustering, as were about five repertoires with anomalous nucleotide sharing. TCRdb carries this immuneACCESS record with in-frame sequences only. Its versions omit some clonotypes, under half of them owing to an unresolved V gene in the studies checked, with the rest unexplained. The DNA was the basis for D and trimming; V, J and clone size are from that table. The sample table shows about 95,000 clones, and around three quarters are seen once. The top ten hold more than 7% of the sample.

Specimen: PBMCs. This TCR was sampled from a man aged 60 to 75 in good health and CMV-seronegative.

The DNA sequence is as follows: TGCGCCAGCAGCGAAGGTCCCCAGGGTACGGGCACTGAAGCTTTCTTT. It translates to CASSEGPQGTGTEAFF. This sequence uses TRBV4-3 and TRBJ1-1; a tentative D match to TRBD1 spans 5 bases. The CDR3 runs 16 amino acids, cysteine and phenylalanine included. Just the 48-base CDR3 DNA is kept, in frame starting at base 1. The germline V gene provides CDR1 LGHNA and CDR2 YSLEER. V loses 5 bases of germline sequence and J loses 4 bases, and the interval between the two ends is 20 bases.